This TCR beta chain is from a study of T cell responses to AZD1222 COVID-19 vaccine. Broader study findings: Repertoire sampling was restricted to post-peak T cell response timepoints. Within unmutated variant regions lay the reported targets of nearly half of spike-specific TCRs.

Clones were read by immunoSEQ multiplex PCR, and TCRdb kept only the in-frame ones, dropping some. The sample includes some 110,000 clones, approximately 90% of them seen just once. Germline loops: CDR1 KGHSH, CDR2 LQKENI. V was clipped by 3 bases and J by 0 bases, with 9 bases between them. The CDR3 spans 14 residues. As for this clone: The antigen is unknown.

The gene calls are TRBV18 and TRBJ2-7, with a possible D match to TRBD2 (6 bases). The sequence came from an adult who received the AZD1222 COVID-19 vaccine. The material sequenced was peripheral blood, taken 28 days after the second AZD1222 dose. CDR3 nucleotides: TGTGCCAGCTCACCGGGACTGGTCTCCTACGAGCAGTACTTC. Its translation is CASSPGLVSYEQYF. Together with reference TRBV18 and TRBJ2-7, the CDR3 gives the full variable domain: NAGVMQNPRHLVRRRGQEARLRCSPMKGHSHVYWYRQLPEEGLKFMVYLQKENIIDESGMPKERFSAEFPKEGPSILRIQQVVRGDSAAYFCASSPGLVSYEQYFGPGTRLTVT.